This T cell receptor beta chain stems from a study of cytomegalovirus exposure and HLA in healthy donors. The PCR used 60 Vbeta and 13 Jbeta primers. Clones were read by immunoSEQ multiplex PCR, and TCRdb kept only the in-frame ones, dropping some. This repertoire shows some 92,000 clones, about 80% found once; its top ten account for over 9.5%. The trim removed 7 bases at V and 6 bases at J, leaving 9 bases unmatched. The germline V gene has CDR1 SGHRS and CDR2 YFSETQ. The CDR3 covers 15 residues. Sequencing used PBMCs. The chain couples TRBV5-1 to TRBJ2-2, with 10 bases that match TRBD2. The source of this sequence is a man aged 18 to 35 in good health and CMV-seropositive. The CDR3 coding sequence is TGCGCCAGCTCCCTTTCTAGCGGGGGTCCCGGGGAGCTGTTTTTT. Its translation is CASSLSSGGPGELFF.